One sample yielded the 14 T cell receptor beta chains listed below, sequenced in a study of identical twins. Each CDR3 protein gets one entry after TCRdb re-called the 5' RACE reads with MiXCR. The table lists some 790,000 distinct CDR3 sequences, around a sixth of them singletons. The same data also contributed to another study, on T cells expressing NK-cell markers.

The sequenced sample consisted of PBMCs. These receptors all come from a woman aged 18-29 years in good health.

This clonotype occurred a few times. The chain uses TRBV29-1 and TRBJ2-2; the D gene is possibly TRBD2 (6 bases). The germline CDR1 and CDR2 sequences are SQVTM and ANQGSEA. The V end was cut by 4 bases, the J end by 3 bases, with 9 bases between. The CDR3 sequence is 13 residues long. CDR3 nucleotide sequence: TGCAGCGTTGGAGGCGGGGACACCGGGGAGCTGTTTTTT. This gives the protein CSVGGGDTGELFF.

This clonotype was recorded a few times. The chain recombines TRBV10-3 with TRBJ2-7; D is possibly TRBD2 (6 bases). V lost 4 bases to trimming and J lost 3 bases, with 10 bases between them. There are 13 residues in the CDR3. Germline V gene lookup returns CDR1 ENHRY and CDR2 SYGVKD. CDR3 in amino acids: CAISGTTIYEQYF. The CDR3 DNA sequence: TGTGCCATCAGTGGGACTACCATCTACGAGCAGTACTTC.

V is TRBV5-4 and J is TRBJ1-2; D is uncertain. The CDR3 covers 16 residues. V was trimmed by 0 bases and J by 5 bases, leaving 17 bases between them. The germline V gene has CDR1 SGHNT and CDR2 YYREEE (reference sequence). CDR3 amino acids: CASSLGGAGPRYGYTF. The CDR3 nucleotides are TGTGCCAGCAGCTTGGGAGGCGCGGGTCCTCGGTATGGCTACACCTTC.

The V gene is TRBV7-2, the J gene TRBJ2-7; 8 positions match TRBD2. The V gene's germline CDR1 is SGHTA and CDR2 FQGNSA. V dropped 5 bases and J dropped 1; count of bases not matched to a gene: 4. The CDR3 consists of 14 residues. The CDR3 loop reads CASSAREGSYEQYF. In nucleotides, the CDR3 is TGTGCCAGCAGCGCACGGGAGGGTTCCTACGAGCAGTACTTC.

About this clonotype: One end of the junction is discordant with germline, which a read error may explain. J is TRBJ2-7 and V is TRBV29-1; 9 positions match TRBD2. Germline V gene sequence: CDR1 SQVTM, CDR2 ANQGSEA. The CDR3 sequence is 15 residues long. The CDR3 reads CSVEAVAGVSYEQYF. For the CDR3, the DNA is TGCAGCGTCGAAGCGGTAGCGGGAGTCTCCTACGAGCAGTACTTC.

The DNA of the CDR3 is TGCGCCAGTTCTACGGGACGCCAAGAGACCCAGTACTTC. Its translation: CASSTGRQETQYF. This chain links TRBV4-3 with TRBJ2-5; D might be TRBD1 or TRBD2, each matching 5 bases. The V end was cut by 9 bases, the J end by 1 base, with 12 bases between. The CDR3 loop spans 13 amino acids. Germline lookup yields CDR1 LGHNA and CDR2 YSLEER.

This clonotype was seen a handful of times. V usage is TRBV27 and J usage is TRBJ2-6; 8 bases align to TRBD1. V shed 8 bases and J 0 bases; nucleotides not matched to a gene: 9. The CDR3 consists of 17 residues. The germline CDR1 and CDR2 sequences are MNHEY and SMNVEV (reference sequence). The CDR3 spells CASSRTGKDSGANVLTF. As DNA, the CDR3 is TGTGCCAGCTCGAGGACAGGGAAAGACTCTGGGGCCAACGTCCTGACTTTC. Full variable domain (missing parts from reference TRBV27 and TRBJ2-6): EAQVTQNPRYLITVTGKKLTVTCSQNMNHEYMSWYRQDPGLGLRQIYYSMNVEVTDKGDVPEGYKVSRKEKRNFPLILESPSPNQTSLYFCASSRTGKDSGANVLTFGAGSRLTVL.

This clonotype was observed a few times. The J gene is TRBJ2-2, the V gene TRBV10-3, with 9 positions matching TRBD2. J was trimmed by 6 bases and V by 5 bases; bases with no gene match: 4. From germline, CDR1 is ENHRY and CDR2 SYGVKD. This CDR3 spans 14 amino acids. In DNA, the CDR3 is TGTGCCATCAGTATTAGCGGGAGTGCCGGGGAGCTGTTTTTT. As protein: CAISISGSAGELFF.

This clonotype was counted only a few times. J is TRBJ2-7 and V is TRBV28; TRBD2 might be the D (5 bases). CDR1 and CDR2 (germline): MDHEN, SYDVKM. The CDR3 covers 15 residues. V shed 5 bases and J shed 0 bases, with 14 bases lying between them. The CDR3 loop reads CASSPLRGHSYEQYF. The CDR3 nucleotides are TGTGCCAGCAGTCCCCTACGAGGGCACTCCTACGAGCAGTACTTC. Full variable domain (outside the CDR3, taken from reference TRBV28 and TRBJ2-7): DVKVTQSSRYLVKRTGEKVFLECVQDMDHENMFWYRQDPGLGLRLIYFSYDVKMKEKGDIPEGYSVSREKKERFSLILESASTNQTSMYLCASSPLRGHSYEQYFGPGTRLTVT.

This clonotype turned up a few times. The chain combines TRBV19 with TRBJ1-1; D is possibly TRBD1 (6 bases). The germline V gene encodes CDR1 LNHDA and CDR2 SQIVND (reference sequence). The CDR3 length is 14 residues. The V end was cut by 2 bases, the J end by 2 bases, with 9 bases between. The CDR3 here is CASSIKDRNTEAFF. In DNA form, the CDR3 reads TGTGCCAGTAGTATAAAGGACAGAAACACTGAAGCTTTCTTT.

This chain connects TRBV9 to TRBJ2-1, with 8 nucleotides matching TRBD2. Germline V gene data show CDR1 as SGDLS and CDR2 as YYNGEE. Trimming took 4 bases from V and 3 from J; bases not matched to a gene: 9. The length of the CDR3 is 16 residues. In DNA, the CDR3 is TGTGCCAGCAGCCCCAGGGGACTAGGGGACTACAATGAGCAGTTCTTC. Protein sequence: CASSPRGLGDYNEQFF.

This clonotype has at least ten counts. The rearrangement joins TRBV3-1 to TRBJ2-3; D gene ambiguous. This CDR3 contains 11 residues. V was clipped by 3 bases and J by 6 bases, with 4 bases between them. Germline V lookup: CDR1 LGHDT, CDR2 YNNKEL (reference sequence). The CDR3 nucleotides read TGTGCCAGCAGCCAGGGGGATACGCAGTATTTT. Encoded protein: CASSQGDTQYF.

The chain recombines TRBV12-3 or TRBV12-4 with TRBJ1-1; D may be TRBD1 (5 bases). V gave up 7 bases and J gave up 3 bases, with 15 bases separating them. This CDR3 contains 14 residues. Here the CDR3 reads CASTTDGADTEAFF. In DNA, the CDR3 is TGTGCCAGCACGACAGATGGGGCCGACACTGAAGCTTTCTTT.

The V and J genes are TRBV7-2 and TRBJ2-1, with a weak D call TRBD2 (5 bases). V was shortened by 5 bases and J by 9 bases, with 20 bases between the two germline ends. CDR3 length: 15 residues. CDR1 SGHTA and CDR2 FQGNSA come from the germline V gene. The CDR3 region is CASSTEPSSLSEQFF. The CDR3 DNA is TGTGCCAGCAGCACAGAACCTAGCTCCCTTAGTGAGCAGTTCTTC.